A selection of T cell receptor beta chains follows, all from one sample in a study of blood T cells in healthy people across ages. One entry per CDR3 protein results from TCRdb running MiXCR on the 5' RACE reads. The sample has about 800,000 distinct CDR3 sequences; approximately 25% are singletons. The sample was also linked to a second study, of T cells of mothers and their children.

Sequencing input: blood. All receptors derive from a boy younger than 18 in good health. CDR3s include the opening cysteine and the closing phenylalanine or tryptophan. A D gene is named only where the DNA matches it firmly. Clone size is given for some rows only: seen once, a few or many times, or a class if the clone is expanded.

J: TRBJ1-2
size: few
V: TRBV9
D: TRBD1
DNA: TGTGCCAGCAGCGTAGGCGAACAGGGGAACTATGGCTACACCTTC
CDR3: CASSVGEQGNYGYTF

J: TRBJ1-6
size: NA
V: TRBV4-3
D: NA
DNA: TGCGCCAGCAGCCAAGGTGCTCCCTATAATTCACCCCTCCACTTT
CDR3: CASSQGAPYNSPLHF

J: TRBJ1-4
size: NA
V: TRBV12-3/TRBV12-4
D: NA
DNA: TGTGCCAGCAGTTTACAGGGAGGGAGAGAAAAACTGTTTTTT
CDR3: CASSLQGGREKLFF

J: TRBJ1-2
size: NA
V: TRBV7-2
D: TRBD1
DNA: TGTGCCAGCAGCTTAGAACGAATGGACAGGGGGCACTATGGCTACACCTTC
CDR3: CASSLERMDRGHYGYTF

J: TRBJ2-1
size: NA
V: TRBV5-1
D: NA
DNA: TGCGCCAGCAGCTTCGGTGGGGTTTCCTACAATGAGCAGTTCTTC
CDR3: CASSFGGVSYNEQFF

J: TRBJ2-3
size: NA
V: TRBV6-5
D: NA
DNA: TGTGCCAGCTGTCCTAGCGTCGCAGATACGCAGTATTTT
CDR3: CASCPSVADTQYF

J: TRBJ1-1
size: few
V: TRBV5-1
D: NA
DNA: TGCGCCAGCAGCTCAGGCATGAACACTGAAGCTTTCTTT
CDR3: CASSSGMNTEAFF

J: TRBJ2-5
size: NA
V: TRBV6-2/TRBV6-3
D: TRBD2
DNA: TGTGCCAGCAGTTACGGACTAGCGGGGGCCGCGGGGACCCAGTACTTC
CDR3: CASSYGLAGAAGTQYF

J: TRBJ2-7
size: NA
V: TRBV20-1
D: TRBD2
DNA: TGCAGTGCCCAGGGGACTAGCGCTGACGAGCAGTACTTC
CDR3: CSAQGTSADEQYF

J: TRBJ2-1
size: NA
V: TRBV7-2
D: TRBD2
DNA: TGTGCCAGCAGCTCACTTGGGACTAGCGGGAGCTCCTACAATGAGCAGTTCTTC
CDR3: CASSSLGTSGSSYNEQFF